Reported below is one T cell receptor beta chain. Trimming shortened V by 6 bases and J by 0 bases, and 12 bases separated the two germline ends. CDR1 is MNHEY and CDR2 is SVGAGI in the germline V gene. This CDR3 is built from 15 residues. Profiling relied on immunoSEQ multiplex PCR, and the TCRdb table lists in-frame clones only, not all of them. The sample has 100,000 to 150,000 clones, 91% seen once. The data belong to a study of T cell responses to AZD1222 COVID-19 vaccine. This chain joins TRBV6-5 and TRBJ1-5; D is perhaps TRBD1 (6 bases). The sample here was peripheral blood, taken 28 days after the second AZD1222 dose. The sequence came from an adult who received the AZD1222 COVID-19 vaccine. The CDR3 sequence is CASSFQGYSNQPQHF. The CDR3 DNA reads TGTGCCAGCAGCTTCCAGGGGTATAGCAATCAGCCCCAGCATTTT.